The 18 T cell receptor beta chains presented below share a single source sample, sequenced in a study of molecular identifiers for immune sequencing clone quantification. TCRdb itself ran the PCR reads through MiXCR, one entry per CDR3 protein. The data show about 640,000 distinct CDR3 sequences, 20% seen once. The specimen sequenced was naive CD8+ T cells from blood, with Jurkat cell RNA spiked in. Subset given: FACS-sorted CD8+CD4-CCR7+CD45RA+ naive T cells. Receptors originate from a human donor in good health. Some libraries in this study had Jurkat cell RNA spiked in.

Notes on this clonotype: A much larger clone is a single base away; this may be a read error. The CDR3 DNA sequence: TGTGCCAGCAGCTTGGTTCGGACAGGGTTCAACGAGCAGTACTTC. Encoded protein: CASSLVRTGFNEQYF. The rearrangement uses TRBV5-4 and TRBJ2-7; 8 nucleotides align to TRBD1. The CDR3 loop spans 15 amino acids. The V gene end was trimmed by 0 bases and the J gene end by 5 bases; junction bases not matched to a gene: 7. Germline CDR1 SGHNT, CDR2 YYREEE (reference sequence).

This CDR3 reads CASSLGTGGTTNEKLFF. The CDR3 DNA reads as TGTGCCAGCAGCTTAGGGACAGGGGGAACAACTAATGAAAAACTGTTTTTT. The chain recombines TRBV7-6 with TRBJ1-4, with 10 bases lining up with TRBD1. The CDR3 has 17 residues. The junction had 2 bases not matched to a gene; V was cut back by 1 base and J by 0 bases. Per germline, CDR1 SGHVS and CDR2 FNYEAQ.

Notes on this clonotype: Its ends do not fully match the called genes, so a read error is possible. CDR3: CAGSIWSRGNEQYF. CDR3 coding DNA: TGTGCCGGTAGTATTTGGTCCCGCGGGAACGAGCAGTACTTC. The chain combines TRBV19 with TRBJ2-7, with D possibly matching TRBD2 (6 bases). From germline, CDR1 is LNHDA and CDR2 SQIVND (reference sequence). The CDR3 consists of 14 residues.

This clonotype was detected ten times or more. Here the CDR3 DNA reads TGTGCCAGCAGCTTAGGCAGGGCTGAAGCTTTCTTT. Translated: CASSLGRAEAFF. V is TRBV7-2 and J is TRBJ1-1; D is possibly TRBD1 (5 bases). V was shortened by 1 base and J by 6 bases, with 6 bases between the two germline ends. CDR3 length equals 12 residues. Germline V gives CDR1 SGHTA, CDR2 FQGNSA.

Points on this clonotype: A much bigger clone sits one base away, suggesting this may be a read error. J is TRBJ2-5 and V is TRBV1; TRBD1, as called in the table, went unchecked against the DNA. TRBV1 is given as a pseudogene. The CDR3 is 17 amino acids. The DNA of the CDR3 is TGCACCAGCAGCCAACCGGGTCGGAACAGGGCGTCGGAGACCCAGTACTTC. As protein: CTSSQPGRNRASETQYF.

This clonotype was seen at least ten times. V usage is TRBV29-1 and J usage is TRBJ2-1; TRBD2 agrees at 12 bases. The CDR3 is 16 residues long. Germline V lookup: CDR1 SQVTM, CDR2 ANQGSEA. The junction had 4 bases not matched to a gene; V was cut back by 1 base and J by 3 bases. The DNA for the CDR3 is TGCAGCGTTGAAGGACTAGCGGGAGTGGGCTACAATGAGCAGTTCTTC. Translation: CSVEGLAGVGYNEQFF.

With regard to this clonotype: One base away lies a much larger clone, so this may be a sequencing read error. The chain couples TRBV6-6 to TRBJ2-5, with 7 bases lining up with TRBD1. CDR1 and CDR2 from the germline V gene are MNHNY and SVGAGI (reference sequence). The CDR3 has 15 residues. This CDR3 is CASSYWGQIQEAQYF. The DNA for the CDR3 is TGTGCCAGCAGTTACTGGGGACAGATCCAAGAGGCCCAGTACTTC.

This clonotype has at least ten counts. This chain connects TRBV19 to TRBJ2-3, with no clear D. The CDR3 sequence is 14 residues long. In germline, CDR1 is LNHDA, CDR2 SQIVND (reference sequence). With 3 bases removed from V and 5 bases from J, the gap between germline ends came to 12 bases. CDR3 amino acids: CASSINRGLDTQYF. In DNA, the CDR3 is TGTGCCAGTAGTATTAACCGAGGATTAGATACGCAGTATTTT.

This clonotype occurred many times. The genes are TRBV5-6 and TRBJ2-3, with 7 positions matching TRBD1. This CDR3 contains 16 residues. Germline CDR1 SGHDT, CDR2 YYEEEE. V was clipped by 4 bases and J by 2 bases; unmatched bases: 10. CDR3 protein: CASSGSGQLYTDTQYF. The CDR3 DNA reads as TGTGCCAGCAGCGGCTCGGGACAGCTATACACAGATACGCAGTATTTT.

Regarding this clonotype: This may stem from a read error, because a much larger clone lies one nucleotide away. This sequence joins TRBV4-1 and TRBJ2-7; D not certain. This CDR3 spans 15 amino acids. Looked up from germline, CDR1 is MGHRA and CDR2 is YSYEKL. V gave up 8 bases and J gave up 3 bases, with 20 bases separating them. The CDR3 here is CASGPKTDGVYEQYF. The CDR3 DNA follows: TGCGCCAGCGGCCCGAAAACAGACGGAGTCTACGAGCAGTACTTC.

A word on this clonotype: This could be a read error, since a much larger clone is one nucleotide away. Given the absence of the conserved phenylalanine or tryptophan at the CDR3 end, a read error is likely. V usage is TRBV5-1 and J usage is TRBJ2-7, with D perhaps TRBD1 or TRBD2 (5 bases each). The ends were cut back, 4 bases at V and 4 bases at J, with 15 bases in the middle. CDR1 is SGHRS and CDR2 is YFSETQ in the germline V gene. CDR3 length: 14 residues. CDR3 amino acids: CASSPPGRFYEQYS. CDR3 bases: TGCGCCAGCAGCCCTCCGGGACGGTTTTACGAGCAGTACTCC.

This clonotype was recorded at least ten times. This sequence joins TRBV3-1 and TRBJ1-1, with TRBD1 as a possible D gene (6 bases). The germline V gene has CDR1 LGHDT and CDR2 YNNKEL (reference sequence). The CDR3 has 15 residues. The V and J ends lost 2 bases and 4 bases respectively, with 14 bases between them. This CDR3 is CASSQNGPGVTEAFF. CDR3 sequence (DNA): TGTGCCAGCAGCCAAAATGGACCAGGGGTCACTGAAGCTTTCTTT.

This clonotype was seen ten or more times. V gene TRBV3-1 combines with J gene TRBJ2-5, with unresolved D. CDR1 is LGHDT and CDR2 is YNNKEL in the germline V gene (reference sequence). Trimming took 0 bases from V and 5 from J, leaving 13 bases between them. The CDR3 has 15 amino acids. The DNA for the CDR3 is TGTGCCAGCAGCCAAGAAGACCGAGACGGTGAGACCCAGTACTTC. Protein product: CASSQEDRDGETQYF.

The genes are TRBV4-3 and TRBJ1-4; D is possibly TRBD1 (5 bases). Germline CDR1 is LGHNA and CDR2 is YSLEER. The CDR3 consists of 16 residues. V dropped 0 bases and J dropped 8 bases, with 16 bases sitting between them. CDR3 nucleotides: TGCGCCAGCAGCCAAGATTGGGCAGAGGGGACGGAAAAACTGTTTTTT. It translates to CASSQDWAEGTEKLFF.

The CDR3 reads CASSSSLQGQGNYEQYF. The DNA of the CDR3 is TGTGCCAGCAGCTCGTCACTCCAGGGACAGGGGAACTACGAGCAGTACTTC. The chain carries TRBV11-2 and TRBJ2-7; 10 bases are shared with TRBD1. Trimming removed 4 bases from V and 3 bases from J; junction bases left unmatched: 12. The CDR3 consists of 17 residues. Germline CDR1 SGHAT, CDR2 FQNNGV.

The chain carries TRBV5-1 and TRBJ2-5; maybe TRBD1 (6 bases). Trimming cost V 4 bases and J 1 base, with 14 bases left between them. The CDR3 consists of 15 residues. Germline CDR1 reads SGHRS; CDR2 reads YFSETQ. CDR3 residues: CASSPDQGTQETQYF. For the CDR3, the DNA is TGCGCCAGCAGCCCCGACCAGGGGACCCAAGAGACCCAGTACTTC.

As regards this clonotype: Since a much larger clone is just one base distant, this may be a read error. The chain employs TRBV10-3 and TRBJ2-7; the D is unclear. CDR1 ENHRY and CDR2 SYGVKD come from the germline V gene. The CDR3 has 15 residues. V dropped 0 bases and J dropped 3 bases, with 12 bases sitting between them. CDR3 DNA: TGTGCCATCAGTGAGTCCGAAGCTCGATACTACGAGCAGTACTTC. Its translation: CAISESEARYYEQYF.

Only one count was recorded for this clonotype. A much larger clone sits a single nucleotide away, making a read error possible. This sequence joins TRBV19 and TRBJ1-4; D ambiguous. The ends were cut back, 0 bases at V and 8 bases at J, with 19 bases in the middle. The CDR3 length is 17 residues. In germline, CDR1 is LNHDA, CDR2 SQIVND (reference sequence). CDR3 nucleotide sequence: TGTGCCAGTAGTATAGATGCGTCGGGCCATAACGTCGAAAAACTGTTTTTT. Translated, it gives CASSIDASGHNVEKLFF.